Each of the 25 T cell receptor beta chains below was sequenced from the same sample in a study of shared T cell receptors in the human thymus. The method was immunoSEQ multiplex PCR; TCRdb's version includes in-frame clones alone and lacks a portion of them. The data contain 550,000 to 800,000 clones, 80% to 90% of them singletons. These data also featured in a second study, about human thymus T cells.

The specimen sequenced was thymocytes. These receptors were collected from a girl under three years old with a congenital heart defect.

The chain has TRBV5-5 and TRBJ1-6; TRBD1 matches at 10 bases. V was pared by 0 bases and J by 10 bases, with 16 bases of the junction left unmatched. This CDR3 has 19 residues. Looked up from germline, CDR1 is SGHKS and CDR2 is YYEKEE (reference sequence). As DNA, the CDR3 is TGTGCCAGCAGCTTGGGTCGGCTCCGGGACAGGGGCCCTAAGTCACCCCTCCACTTT. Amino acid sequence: CASSLGRLRDRGPKSPLHF.

Here the CDR3 DNA reads TGTGCCAGCAGCTTGGTACGGGGGGAGGGAGAGACCCAGTACTTC. Residues: CASSLVRGEGETQYF. The V gene is TRBV5-6, the J gene TRBJ2-5; TRBD2 aligns across 7 bases. Germline loops: CDR1 SGHDT, CDR2 YYEEEE. This CDR3 is 15 amino acids long. V lost 0 bases to trimming and J lost 4 bases; unmatched junction nucleotides: 6.

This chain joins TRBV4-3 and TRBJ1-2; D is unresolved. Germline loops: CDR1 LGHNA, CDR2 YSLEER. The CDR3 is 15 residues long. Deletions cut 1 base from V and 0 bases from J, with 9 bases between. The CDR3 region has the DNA TGCGCCAGCAGCCAAGTAAGACTTACTAACTATGGCTACACCTTC. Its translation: CASSQVRLTNYGYTF.

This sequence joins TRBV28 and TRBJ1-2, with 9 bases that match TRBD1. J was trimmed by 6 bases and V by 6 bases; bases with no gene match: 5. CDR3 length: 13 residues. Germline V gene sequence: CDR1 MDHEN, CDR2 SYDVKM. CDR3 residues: CASSLQGADGYTF. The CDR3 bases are TGTGCCAGCAGCCTACAGGGGGCCGATGGCTACACCTTC.

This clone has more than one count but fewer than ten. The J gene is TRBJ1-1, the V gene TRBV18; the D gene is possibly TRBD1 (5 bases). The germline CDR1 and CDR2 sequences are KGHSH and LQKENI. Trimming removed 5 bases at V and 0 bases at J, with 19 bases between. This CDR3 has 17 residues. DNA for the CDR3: TGTGCCAGCTCAATGGCAGGGCAGGCCACCATGAACACTGAAGCTTTCTTT. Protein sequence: CASSMAGQATMNTEAFF.

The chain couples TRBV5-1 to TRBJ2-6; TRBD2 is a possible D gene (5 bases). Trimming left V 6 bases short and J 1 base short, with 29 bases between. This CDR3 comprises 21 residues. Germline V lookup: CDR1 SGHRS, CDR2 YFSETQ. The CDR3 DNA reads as TGCGCCAGCATAGGCTCCTTAGAGCCGGGAAAGTTTGTTTCTGGGGCCAACGTCCTGACTTTC. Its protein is CASIGSLEPGKFVSGANVLTF. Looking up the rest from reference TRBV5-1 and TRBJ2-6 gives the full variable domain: KAGVTQTPRYLIKTRGQQVTLSCSPISGHRSVSWYQQTPGQGLQFLFEYFSETQRNKGNFPGRFSGRQFSNSRSEMNVSTLELGDSALYLCASIGSLEPGKFVSGANVLTFGAGSRLTVL.

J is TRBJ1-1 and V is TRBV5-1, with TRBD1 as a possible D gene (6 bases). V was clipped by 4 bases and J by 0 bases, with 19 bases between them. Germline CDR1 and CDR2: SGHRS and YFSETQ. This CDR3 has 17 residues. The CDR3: CASSIETGYGMNTEAFF. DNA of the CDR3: TGCGCCAGCAGCATAGAGACAGGATATGGGATGAACACTGAAGCTTTCTTT.

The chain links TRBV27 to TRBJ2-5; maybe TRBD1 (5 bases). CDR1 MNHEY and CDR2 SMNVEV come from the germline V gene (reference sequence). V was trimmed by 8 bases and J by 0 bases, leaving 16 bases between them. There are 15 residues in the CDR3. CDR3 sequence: CASGMARQNQETQYF. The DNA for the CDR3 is TGTGCCAGCGGAATGGCAAGACAGAACCAAGAGACCCAGTACTTC.

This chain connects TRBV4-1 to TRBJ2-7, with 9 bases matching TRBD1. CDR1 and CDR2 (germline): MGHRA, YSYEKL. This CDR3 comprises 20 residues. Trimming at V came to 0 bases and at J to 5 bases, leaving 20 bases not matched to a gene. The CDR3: CASSQDWGSGQGQGRDEQYF. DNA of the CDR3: TGCGCCAGCAGCCAAGATTGGGGATCGGGACAGGGACAGGGAAGGGACGAGCAGTACTTC.

In DNA, the CDR3 is TGTGCCAGCAGTGAAGCGGGGGACACCCGGGAAACCGGGGAGCTGTTTTTT. It translates to CASSEAGDTRETGELFF. The chain is built from TRBV6-1 and TRBJ2-2; D is possibly TRBD1 (6 bases). The CDR3 covers 17 residues. From germline, CDR1 is MNHNS and CDR2 SASEGT. The V end lost 0 bases, the J end lost 5 bases, and 16 bases lay between the germline ends.

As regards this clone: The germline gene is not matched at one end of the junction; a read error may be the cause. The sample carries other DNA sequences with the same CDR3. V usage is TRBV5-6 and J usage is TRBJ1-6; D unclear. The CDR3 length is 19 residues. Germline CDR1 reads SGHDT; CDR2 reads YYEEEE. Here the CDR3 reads CASSFSVGVPYSYNSPLHF. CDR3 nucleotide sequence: TGTGCCAGCAGCTTCAGCGTCGGGGTCCCCTACTCCTATAATTCCCCCCTCCACTTT.

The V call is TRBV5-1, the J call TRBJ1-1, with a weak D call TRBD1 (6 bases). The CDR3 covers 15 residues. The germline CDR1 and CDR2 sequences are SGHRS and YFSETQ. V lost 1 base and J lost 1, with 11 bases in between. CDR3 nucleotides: TGCGCCAGCAGCTTGTTCCTGGACAGGAACACTGAAGCTTTCTTT. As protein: CASSLFLDRNTEAFF.

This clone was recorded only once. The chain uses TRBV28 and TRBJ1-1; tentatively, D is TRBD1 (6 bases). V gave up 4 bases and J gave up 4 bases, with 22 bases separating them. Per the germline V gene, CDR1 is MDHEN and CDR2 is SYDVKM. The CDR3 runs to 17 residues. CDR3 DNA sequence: TGTGCCAGCAGTTCCCTAGTACAGGGCCCCTTGGGCACTGAAGCTTTCTTT. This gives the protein CASSSLVQGPLGTEAFF.

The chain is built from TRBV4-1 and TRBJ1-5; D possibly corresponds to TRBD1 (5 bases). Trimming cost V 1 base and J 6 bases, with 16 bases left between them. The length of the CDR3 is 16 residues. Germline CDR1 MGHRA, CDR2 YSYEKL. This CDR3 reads CASSQVPPGRVQPQHF. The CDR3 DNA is TGCGCCAGCAGCCAAGTACCCCCAGGGAGGGTTCAGCCCCAGCATTTT.

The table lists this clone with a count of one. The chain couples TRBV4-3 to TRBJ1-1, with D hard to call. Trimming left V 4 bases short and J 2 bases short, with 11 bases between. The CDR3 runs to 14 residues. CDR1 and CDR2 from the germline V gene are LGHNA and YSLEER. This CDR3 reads CASSPRYYNTEAFF. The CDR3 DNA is TGCGCCAGCAGCCCCCGATACTATAACACTGAAGCTTTCTTT.

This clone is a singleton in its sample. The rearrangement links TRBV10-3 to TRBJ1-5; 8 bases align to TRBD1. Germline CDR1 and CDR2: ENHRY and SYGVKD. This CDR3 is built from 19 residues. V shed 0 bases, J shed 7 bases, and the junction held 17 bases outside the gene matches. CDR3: CAISESRTGIGWDDQPQHF. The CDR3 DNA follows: TGTGCCATCAGTGAGTCTAGGACAGGGATCGGATGGGATGACCAGCCCCAGCATTTT.

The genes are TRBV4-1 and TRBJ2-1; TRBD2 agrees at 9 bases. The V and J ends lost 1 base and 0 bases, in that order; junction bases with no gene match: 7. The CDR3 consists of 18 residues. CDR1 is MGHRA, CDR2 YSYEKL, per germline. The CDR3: CASSQVPRGGASYNEQFF. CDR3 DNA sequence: TGCGCCAGCAGCCAAGTCCCTCGCGGGGGGGCCTCCTACAATGAGCAGTTCTTC.

DNA for the CDR3: TGTGCCACCCGGGACAGGGGTCGCACTAATGAAAAACTGTTTTTT. Amino acid sequence: CATRDRGRTNEKLFF. The chain combines TRBV19 with TRBJ1-4; 10 bases align to TRBD1. Germline loops: CDR1 LNHDA, CDR2 SQIVND (reference sequence). V was clipped by 10 bases and J by 2 bases; unmatched bases: 7. The CDR3 is 15 amino acids.

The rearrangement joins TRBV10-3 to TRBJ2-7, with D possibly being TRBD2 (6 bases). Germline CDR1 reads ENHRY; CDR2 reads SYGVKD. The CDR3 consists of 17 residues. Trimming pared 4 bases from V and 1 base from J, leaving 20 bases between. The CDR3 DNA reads TGTGCCATCAGTGGCCCCCGTGGCGGGGTAATTTCCTACGAGCAGTACTTC. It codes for CAISGPRGGVISYEQYF.

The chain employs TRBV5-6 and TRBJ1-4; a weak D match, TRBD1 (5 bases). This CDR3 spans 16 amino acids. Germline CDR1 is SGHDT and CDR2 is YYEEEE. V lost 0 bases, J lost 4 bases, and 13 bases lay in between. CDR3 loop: CASSLVGDSGNEKLFF. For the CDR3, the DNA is TGTGCCAGCAGCTTGGTAGGGGACTCGGGTAATGAAAAACTGTTTTTT.

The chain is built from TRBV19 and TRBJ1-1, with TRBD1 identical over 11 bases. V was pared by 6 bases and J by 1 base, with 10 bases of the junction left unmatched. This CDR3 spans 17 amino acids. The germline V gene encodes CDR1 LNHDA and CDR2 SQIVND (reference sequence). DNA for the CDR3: TGTGCCAGTAGCATGGACAGGGGGCGTCGATCGAACACTGAAGCTTTCTTT. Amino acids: CASSMDRGRRSNTEAFF. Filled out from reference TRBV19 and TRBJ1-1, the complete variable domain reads DGGITQSPKYLFRKEGQNVTLSCEQNLNHDAMYWYRQDPGQGLRLIYYSQIVNDFQKGDIAEGYSVSREKKESFPLTVTSAQKNPTAFYLCASSMDRGRRSNTEAFFGQGTRLTVV.

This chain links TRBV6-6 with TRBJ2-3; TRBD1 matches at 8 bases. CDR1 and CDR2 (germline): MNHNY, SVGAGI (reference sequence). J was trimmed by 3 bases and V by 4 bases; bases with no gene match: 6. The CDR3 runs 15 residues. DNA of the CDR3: TGTGCCAGCAGTTCAAGGACAGGGAGGACAGATACGCAGTATTTT. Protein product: CASSSRTGRTDTQYF.

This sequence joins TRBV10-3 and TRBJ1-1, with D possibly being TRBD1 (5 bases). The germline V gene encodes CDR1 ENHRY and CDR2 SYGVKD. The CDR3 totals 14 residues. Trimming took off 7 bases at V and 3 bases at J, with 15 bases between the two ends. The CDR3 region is CAIKGNRDDTEAFF. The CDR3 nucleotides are TGTGCCATCAAGGGGAACAGAGACGACACTGAAGCTTTCTTT.

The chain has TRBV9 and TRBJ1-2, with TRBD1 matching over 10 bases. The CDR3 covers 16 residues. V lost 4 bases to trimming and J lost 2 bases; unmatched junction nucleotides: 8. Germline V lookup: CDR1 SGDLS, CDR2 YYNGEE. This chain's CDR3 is CASSPPSTGGNYGYTF. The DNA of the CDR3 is TGTGCCAGCAGCCCACCCTCGACAGGGGGCAACTATGGCTACACCTTC.

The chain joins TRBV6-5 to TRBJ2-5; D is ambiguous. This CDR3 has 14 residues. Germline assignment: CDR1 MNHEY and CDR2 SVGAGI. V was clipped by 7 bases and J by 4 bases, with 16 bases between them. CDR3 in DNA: TGTGCCAGCAACCTACACCAATCAGGAGAGACCCAGTACTTC. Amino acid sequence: CASNLHQSGETQYF.